This TCR beta chain came from a study of blood T cell repertoires in COVID-19. Looking at the study overall: The United States, Italy and Spain supplied acute and convalescent COVID-19 samples.

In the case of this clone: Different DNA sequences within this sample yield the same CDR3.

How the authors handled the data: Counts of nucleated cells, estimated from reference gene primer amplification, were obtained. Sequencing was performed with immunoSEQ multiplex PCR; in TCRdb, only in-frame clones are kept and a portion is missing. From that table come the V and J calls and clone size; the DNA was used to work out D and trimming. Seen here are some 300,000 clones, 85% to 90% observed once, and the top ten hold 1% to 1.5%. The germline gives CDR1 SGHTA, CDR2 FQGNSA. After removal of 4 bases from V and 3 bases from J, the junction contained 3 bases not matched to a gene. CDR3 length: 15 residues.

The chain links TRBV7-2 to TRBJ2-1, with 10 bases matching TRBD1. Sequenced sample: peripheral blood. The clonotype was recovered from a man aged 65 to 85 with acute or convalescent COVID-19. Here the CDR3 reads CASSSDRGGYNEQFF. The CDR3 nucleotides read TGTGCCAGCAGCTCGGACAGGGGGGGCTACAATGAGCAGTTCTTC.